Listed below are T cell receptor beta chains from one sample, sequenced in a study of T cells in Graves' hyperthyroidism and ophthalmopathy. One entry per CDR3 protein, called by TCRdb with MiXCR from the multiplex PCR reads. The sample records 560,000 or so distinct CDR3 sequences, roughly 21% being singletons. Sample: blood. Receptors originate from a man aged 35-49 years with Graves' ophthalmopathy. Both conserved end residues are part of each CDR3. D genes are given only for firm matches. Only some rows state a clone size, as once, few, many or a class for expanded clones.

D gene	J gene	V gene	clone size	CDR3 DNA	CDR3 protein
NA	TRBJ2-7	TRBV20-1	NA	TGCAGTGCTACCCGGGGGGGACAGGGAGGATTGGGGGAGCAGTACTTC	CSATRGGQGGLGEQYF
NA	TRBJ1-2	TRBV7-8	many	TGTGCCAGCAGCCGTACCGGGGTAGGGTATGGCTACACCTTC	CASSRTGVGYGYTF
NA	TRBJ2-1	TRBV9	NA	TGTGCCAGCAGCGTAGGATCTGTCTCGAAGGAGCAGTTCTTC	CASSVGSVSKEQFF
TRBD2	TRBJ2-7	TRBV13	few	TGTGCCAGCAGCTCGAGCCGACTAGCGGACTACGAGCAGTACTTC	CASSSSRLADYEQYF
NA	TRBJ2-3	TRBV2	many	TGTGCCAGCAGTGTGGGGCTCTTCACAGATACGCAGTATTTT	CASSVGLFTDTQYF
TRBD2	TRBJ2-1	TRBV11-2	NA	TGTGCCAGCAGCCAATCCGCCGGGACTAGCGGGAGAGGGCATGGGCAGTTCTTC	CASSQSAGTSGRGHGQFF
TRBD2	TRBJ2-2	TRBV3-1	few	TGTGCCAGCAGCCCCCAGGGACTAGTAGGTTCCGGGGAGCTGTTTTTT	CASSPQGLVGSGELFF
NA	TRBJ1-1	TRBV30	few	TGTGCCTGCGTTAGTGGACAACAGGGACAAGAAGCTTTCTTT	CACVSGQQGQEAFF
NA	TRBJ2-3	TRBV27	once	TGTGCCAGCAGTGACATCACAGATACGCAGTATTTT	CASSDITDTQYF
TRBD1	TRBJ1-1	TRBV18	many	TGTGCCAGCTCACCGGGACAGGGGGTCCTCACTGAAGCTTTCTTT	CASSPGQGVLTEAFF
NA	TRBJ2-7	TRBV27	many	TGTGCCAGCAGACCTCAGGGTAGCTCCTACGAGCAGTACTTC	CASRPQGSSYEQYF
NA	TRBJ1-6	TRBV20-1	few	TGCAGTGCTAGAGATGTTACAGGGAGAAGATCACCCCTCCACTTT	CSARDVTGRRSPLHF
TRBD2	TRBJ2-7	TRBV20-1	many	TGCAGTGCTAGAGATGGGACTAGCGGAACCTACGAGCAGTACTTC	CSARDGTSGTYEQYF
NA	TRBJ2-7	TRBV28	NA	TGTGCCAGCAGTGGGGCCGGCCACGAGCAGTACTTC	CASSGAGHEQYF
NA	TRBJ2-4	TRBV9	few	TGTGCCAGTTCTTCGGCCCCACACATTCAGTACTTC	CASSSAPHIQYF
NA	TRBJ1-5	TRBV20-1	few	TGCAGTGCTAGAGTCGCAGGGTATTCCCAGCATTTT	CSARVAGYSQHF
TRBD1	TRBJ2-5	TRBV12-3/TRBV12-4	NA	TGTGCCAGCAGTTTCCTACAGGGGCAGCGGGAGACCCAGTACTTC	CASSFLQGQRETQYF
TRBD2	TRBJ2-5	TRBV6-2/TRBV6-3	NA	TGTGCCTCCCACCCCCGACGGGGGGGGCAAGAGACCCAGTACTTC	CASHPRRGGQETQYF
NA	TRBJ1-2	TRBV12-3/TRBV12-4	NA	TGTGCCAGCAGTTTGGAGGTCGGAAGAAGGGGCTACACCTTC	CASSLEVGRRGYTF
TRBD2	TRBJ2-1	TRBV6-1	few	TGTGCCATTCGTAGGCGGGGGGCAAACAATGAGCAGTTCTTC	CAIRRRGANNEQFF
NA	TRBJ1-1	TRBV6-1	NA	TGTGCCAGCACCTCAAGGAGGGGTGGCACTGAAGCTTTCTTT	CASTSRRGGTEAFF
NA	TRBJ1-1	TRBV20-1	many	TGCAGTGCTAGAGGTCAGGGCCACATGAACACTGAAGCTTTCTTT	CSARGQGHMNTEAFF
TRBD1	TRBJ2-1	TRBV7-3	few	TGTGCCAGCAGCTCGGGACAGGGAAAAAATGAGCAGTTCTTC	CASSSGQGKNEQFF
NA	TRBJ1-2	TRBV19	NA	TGTGCCAGTAGTATCATGACAGGTCCAAACTATGGCTACACCTTC	CASSIMTGPNYGYTF
NA	TRBJ2-2	TRBV12-3/TRBV12-4	few	TGTGCCAGCAGTTTCGGGGTCAGCACCGGGGAGCTGTTTTTT	CASSFGVSTGELFF
NA	TRBJ1-6	TRBV12-3/TRBV12-4	many	TGTGCCAGCAGTTTAGGTCAGGGGCGTAATTCACCCCTCCACTTT	CASSLGQGRNSPLHF
NA	TRBJ2-5	TRBV10-1	NA	TGCGCCAGCAGTGAGTCAGCCAGCCCGGAGACCCAGTACTTC	CASSESASPETQYF
NA	TRBJ1-3	TRBV30	NA	TGTGCCTGGAGTAGGGGCAGTTGGGCTTTCTCTGGAAACACCATATATTTT	CAWSRGSWAFSGNTIYF
TRBD1	TRBJ1-6	TRBV4-3	few	TGCGCCAGCAGTCTACCGGGACAGGTGAATAATTCACCCCTCCACTTT	CASSLPGQVNNSPLHF
TRBD2	TRBJ2-1	TRBV9	few	TGTGCCAGCAGCCTTTACACTAGCGGCGCTAGGGGTGAGCAGTTCTTC	CASSLYTSGARGEQFF
NA	TRBJ2-5	TRBV7-8	many	TGTGCCAGCAGCCCAGACCCGGGACATACGTTCTTCGAGACCCAGTACTTC	CASSPDPGHTFFETQYF
NA	TRBJ1-1	TRBV3-1	many	TGTGCCAGCAGCCAGATGTCCGGGAAACACACTGAAGCTTTCTTT	CASSQMSGKHTEAFF
TRBD2	TRBJ2-1	TRBV7-6	few	TGTGCCAGCAGCCTAAGCGGGGCCCTTGAGGAGCAGTTCTTC	CASSLSGALEEQFF
NA	TRBJ1-6	TRBV11-2	few	TGTGCCAGCAGCTTAGAAGGGATGTGGTCACCCCTCCACTTT	CASSLEGMWSPLHF
NA	TRBJ2-1	TRBV7-3	many	TGTGCCAGCAGCTTAAGCCCCACGATCCCTAACAATGAGCAGTTCTTC	CASSLSPTIPNNEQFF
TRBD2	TRBJ2-7	TRBV28	NA	TGTGCCAGCAGTTTTTCGCGGGAGGTTAACTACGAGCAGTACTTC	CASSFSREVNYEQYF
NA	TRBJ2-2	TRBV24-1	few	TGTGCCACCGCCGGGGCAGGGCCCAACACCGGGGAGCTGTTTTTT	CATAGAGPNTGELFF
NA	TRBJ1-5	TRBV6-1	many	TGTGCCAGCAGTGCAGCTGATAGCAATCAGCCCCAGCATTTT	CASSAADSNQPQHF
NA	TRBJ2-3	TRBV7-9	many	TGTGCCAGCAGCCGCGGGGCCCAGTATGATACGCAGTATTTT	CASSRGAQYDTQYF
TRBD1	TRBJ1-5	TRBV20-1	NA	TGCAGTGCTAGACTGGGGACAGGGGGGAACAATCAGCCCCAGCATTTT	CSARLGTGGNNQPQHF